These T cell receptor beta chains were read from a single sample in a study of CD8+CD57+ T cells in acquired aplastic anemia. One entry per CDR3 protein, called by TCRdb with MiXCR from the reads. The data show hundreds of thousands of distinct CDR3 sequences, just under 70% seen once. The sample was sorted CD4+, CD8+, or CD8+CD57+ T cells (not recorded which) from PBMCs. These receptors originate from a human donor in good health, serving as a control. CDR3s include the opening cysteine and the closing phenylalanine or tryptophan. D genes are given only for firm matches. Size is omitted from some rows. Given values are once, few, many or a class for expanded clones.

abundance	v_gene	j_gene	d_gene	len	CDR3aa	CDR3nt
many	TRBV20-1	TRBJ1-2	-	12	CSARHPPNGYTF	TGCAGTGCCCGACACCCCCCGAATGGCTACACCTTC
many	TRBV11-2	TRBJ1-5	-	13	CASSLDRNQPQHF	TGTGCCAGCAGCTTAGATCGCAATCAGCCCCAGCATTTT
-	TRBV6-1	TRBJ2-1	-	14	CAGTGTGSYNEQFF	TGTGCCGGCACCGGTACGGGGTCCTACAATGAGCAGTTCTTC
few	TRBV2	TRBJ2-7	TRBD1	14	CASSKTGTGGEQYF	TGTGCCAGCAGCAAGACCGGGACAGGGGGCGAGCAGTACTTC
many	TRBV20-1	TRBJ1-6	-	15	CSARDLPGGNSPLHF	TGCAGTGCTAGAGATCTACCCGGGGGTAATTCACCCCTCCACTTT
-	TRBV7-9	TRBJ1-2	-	13	CASSLGMLTPHTF	TGTGCCAGCAGCTTGGGGATGCTCACCCCTCACACCTTC
many	TRBV20-1	TRBJ1-5	-	13	CSAAGGIDQPQHF	TGCAGTGCTGCTGGAGGCATTGATCAGCCCCAGCATTTT
many	TRBV15	TRBJ1-5	-	12	CATSRDYQPQHF	TGTGCCACCAGCAGAGATTACCAGCCCCAGCATTTT
-	TRBV19	TRBJ1-2	-	13	CASSPSREGGYTF	TGTGCCAGTAGCCCGAGCAGGGAGGGAGGCTACACCTTC
many	TRBV7-2	TRBJ1-1	-	13	CASSISVNTEAFF	TGTGCCAGCAGTATCAGCGTGAACACTGAAGCTTTCTTT
many	TRBV2	TRBJ1-1	-	17	CASSEALRVRSNTEAFF	TGTGCCAGCAGTGAAGCGCTTCGAGTACGGTCGAACACTGAAGCTTTCTTT
many	TRBV19	TRBJ1-2	-	17	CASSIGAGDSANYGYTF	TGTGCCAGTAGTATAGGTGCAGGCGATTCAGCTAACTATGGCTACACCTTC
-	TRBV29-1	TRBJ2-7	-	14	CSVEIPGASYEQYF	TGCAGCGTTGAGATCCCAGGGGCCAGCTACGAGCAGTACTTC
few	TRBV27	TRBJ2-3	-	19	CASRDPPRVLGIEADTQYF	TGTGCCAGCAGGGACCCCCCCCGGGTACTTGGCATCGAAGCAGATACGCAGTATTTT
once	TRBV10-2	TRBJ1-2	TRBD1	17	CASSAVTPRQGIYGYTF	TGCGCCAGCAGTGCAGTAACGCCGAGACAGGGTATCTATGGCTACACCTTC
-	TRBV2	TRBJ2-7	-	13	CASSFSRGNEEYF	TGTGCCAGCAGCTTTAGCAGGGGCAATGAGGAGTACTTC
-	TRBV4-3	TRBJ1-6	-	15	CASSFSGLENSPLHF	TGCGCCAGCAGCTTTTCTGGGCTTGAGAATTCACCCCTCCACTTT
-	TRBV15	TRBJ2-1	-	15	CATSRQPGACDEQFF	TGTGCCACCAGCAGACAGCCAGGGGCATGCGATGAGCAGTTCTTC
few	TRBV9	TRBJ2-7	-	15	CASSVAPGVSYEQYF	TGTGCCAGCAGCGTAGCACCAGGGGTCTCCTACGAGCAGTACTTC
-	TRBV9	TRBJ1-2	-	14	CASSGPGHKSSYTF	TGTGCTAGCAGCGGACCGGGACATAAAAGCTCCTACACCTTC
many	TRBV7-3	TRBJ2-3	-	15	CASSLIASSTDTQYF	TGTGCCAGCAGCTTAATAGCGTCTAGCACAGATACGCAGTATTTT
many	TRBV24-1	TRBJ2-5	TRBD1	14	CATSEGQGRETQYF	TGTGCCACCAGTGAAGGACAGGGCCGGGAGACCCAGTACTTC
-	TRBV7-9	TRBJ2-7	-	13	CASSLVTGGNQYF	TGTGCCAGCAGCTTAGTGACGGGGGGCAATCAGTACTTC
-	TRBV7-2	TRBJ1-3	-	14	CASSYRVSGNTIYF	TGTGCCAGCAGCTACAGGGTCTCTGGAAACACCATATATTTT
-	TRBV12-3/TRBV12-4	TRBJ2-5	TRBD1	14	CARWEDRGRETQYF	TGTGCCAGATGGGAGGACAGGGGGCGAGAGACCCAGTACTTC
-	TRBV19	TRBJ1-1	-	12	CASRSRGSEAFF	TGTGCCAGTAGGTCGAGGGGGAGTGAAGCTTTCTTT
-	TRBV20-1	TRBJ1-1	-	12	CSASGRGSQAFF	TGCAGTGCTAGTGGCAGAGGAAGTCAAGCTTTCTTT
-	TRBV7-6	TRBJ1-6	-	15	CASSLVSGGWESHHF	TGTGCCAGCAGCTTAGTATCGGGGGGCTGGGAGTCCCATCACTTT
once	TRBV7-7	TRBJ1-2	-	15	CASSASGKGFSRSTF	TGTGCCAGCAGTGCGTCGGGGAAGGGATTCAGCCGCAGCACCTTC
-	TRBV24-1	TRBJ2-5	-	13	CATSDNRDTGVYF	TGTGCCACCAGTGATAACCGGGACACGGGGGTCTACTTC
-	TRBV29-1	TRBJ1-1	-	11	CSVEWGIEAFF	TGCAGCGTTGAATGGGGGATTGAAGCTTTCTTT
few	TRBV9	TRBJ2-7	-	14	CASSVGAPLYEQYF	TGTGCCAGCAGCGTAGGAGCACCACTCTACGAGCAGTACTTC
-	TRBV10-3	TRBJ1-6	-	15	CAISESTGLNAPHHF	TGTGCCATCAGTGAGTCGACAGGACTTAATGCACCCCACCACTTT
-	TRBV5-1	TRBJ1-4	TRBD1	15	CASSLGGSGGEKLFF	TGCGCCAGCAGCTTAGGGGGCAGCGGGGGTGAAAAACTGTTTTTT
-	TRBV11-2	TRBJ1-6	-	16	CARPLQLCSYNSPLHF	TGTGCCAGGCCTCTGCAGCTGTGCTCCTATAATTCACCCCTCCACTTT
-	TRBV10-3	TRBJ1-1	-	14	CASSYSQANTKALF	TGTGCCAGCAGTTACTCCCAGGCGAACACTAAAGCGTTGTTC
-	TRBV9	TRBJ2-5	-	12	CASSLDQKILHF	TGTGCCAGCAGCCTGGACCAGAAGATCCTGCACTTC
-	TRBV24-1	TRBJ2-5	-	15	CATSDRAFDQETQYF	TGTGCCACCAGTGACCGGGCATTCGACCAAGAGACCCAGTACTTC
-	TRBV7-2	TRBJ1-5	-	15	CASSLVTGNSPLHHF	TGTGCCAGCAGCCTCGTGACAGGCAATTCACCCCTCCACCATTTT
-	TRBV5-4	TRBJ2-7	TRBD2	15	CASSVTSGGVGEQYF	TGTGCCAGCAGCGTGACTAGCGGGGGGGTGGGCGAGCAGTACTTC
-	TRBV20-1	TRBJ1-6	-	16	CSARRMRYADNSPLHF	TGCAGTGCTAGGCGGATGAGATACGCAGATAATTCACCCCTCCACTTT
-	TRBV29-1	TRBJ2-3	TRBD1	15	CSVATGGTSTDTQYF	TGCAGCGTCGCCACAGGGGGGACTAGCACAGATACGCAGTATTTT
once	TRBV7-8	TRBJ2-5	TRBD2	15	CASSNSGTRAGELYF	TGTGCCAGCAGCAACTCCGGGACTAGGGCCGGGGAGCTGTACTTC
-	TRBV11-2	TRBJ1-5	-	13	CASSLTKKQPQHF	TGTGCCAGCAGCTTGACTAAAAAACAGCCCCAGCATTTT
many	TRBV7-9	TRBJ1-1	TRBD1	14	CASSVGQSTAEAFF	TGTGCCAGCAGCGTGGGACAGAGTACCGCTGAAGCTTTCTTT
-	TRBV6-5	TRBJ1-1	-	13	CASNPTDGTEAFF	TGTGCCAGCAATCCAACCGATGGGACTGAAGCTTTCTTT
-	TRBV29-1	TRBJ1-4	-	13	CSAREPVGEKLFF	TGCAGCGCTAGGGAGCCGGTTGGAGAAAAACTGTTTTTT
many	TRBV4-2	TRBJ2-2	TRBD1	17	CASSLLGQGAHTGELFF	TGTGCCAGCAGCCTCTTAGGACAGGGGGCGCACACCGGGGAGCTGTTTTTT
-	TRBV7-9	TRBJ2-1	TRBD2	16	CASSLAAGGFRGEQFF	TGTGCCAGCAGCTTAGCTGCGGGGGGGTTTCGTGGCGAGCAGTTCTTC